The clone carrying this T cell receptor beta chain was observed a handful of times. Other DNA sequences of this sample code for an identical CDR3. There are 19 residues in the CDR3. Germline V gene sequence: CDR1 SNHLY, CDR2 FYNNEI. These data originate in a study of T cells in tumors after PD-1 blockade. This table comes from immunoSEQ multiplex PCR, and its TCRdb copy is limited to in-frame clones, with some not included. The data contain tens of thousands of clones, roughly 73% of them seen just once; the ten biggest clones take up about 27%. This TCR came from a human donor with basal cell carcinoma. The sample consisted of PBMCs, taken before anti-PD-1 treatment. The rearrangement links TRBV2 to TRBJ2-1; tentative D call: TRBD2 (7 bases). CDR3 loop: CPPCDGGAGAGSSYNEQFF. The CDR3, as DNA: TGTCCCCCCTGTGATGGGGGGGCGGGGGCGGGGAGCTCCTACAATGAGCAGTTCTTC.